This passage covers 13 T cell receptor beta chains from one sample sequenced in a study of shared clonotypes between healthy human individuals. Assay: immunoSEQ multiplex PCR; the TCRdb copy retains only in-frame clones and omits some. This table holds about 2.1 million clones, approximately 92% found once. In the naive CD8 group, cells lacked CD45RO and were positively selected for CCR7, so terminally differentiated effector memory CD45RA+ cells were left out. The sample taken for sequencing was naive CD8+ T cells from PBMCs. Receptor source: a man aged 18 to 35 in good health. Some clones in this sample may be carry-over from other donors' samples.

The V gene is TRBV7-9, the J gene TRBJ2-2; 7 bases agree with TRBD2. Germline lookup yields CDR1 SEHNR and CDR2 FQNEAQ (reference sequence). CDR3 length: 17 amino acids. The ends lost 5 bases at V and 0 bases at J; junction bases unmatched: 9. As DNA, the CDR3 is TGTGCCAGCAGCCCCTCGACAGCGGGAACGAACACCGGGGAGCTGTTTTTT. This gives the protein CASSPSTAGTNTGELFF.

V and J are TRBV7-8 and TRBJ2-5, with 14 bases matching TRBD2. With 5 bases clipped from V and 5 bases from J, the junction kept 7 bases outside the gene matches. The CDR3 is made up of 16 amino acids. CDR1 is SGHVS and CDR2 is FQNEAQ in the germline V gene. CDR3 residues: CASSEGLAGVRETQYF. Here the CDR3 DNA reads TGTGCCAGCAGCGAGGGACTAGCGGGAGTTAGGGAGACCCAGTACTTC.

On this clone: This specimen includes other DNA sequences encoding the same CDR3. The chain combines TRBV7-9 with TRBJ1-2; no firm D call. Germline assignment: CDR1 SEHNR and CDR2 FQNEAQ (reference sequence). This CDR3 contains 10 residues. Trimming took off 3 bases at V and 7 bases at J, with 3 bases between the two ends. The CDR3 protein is CASSFPGYTF. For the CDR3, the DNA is TGTGCCAGCAGCTTTCCTGGCTACACCTTC.

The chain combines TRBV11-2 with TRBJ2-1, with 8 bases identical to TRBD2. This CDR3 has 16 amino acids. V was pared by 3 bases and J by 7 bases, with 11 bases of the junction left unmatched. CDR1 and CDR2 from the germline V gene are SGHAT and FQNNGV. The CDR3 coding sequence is TGTGCCAGCAGCTTTGACGGGAGGGCCTCGGGGAATGAGCAGTTCTTC. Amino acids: CASSFDGRASGNEQFF.

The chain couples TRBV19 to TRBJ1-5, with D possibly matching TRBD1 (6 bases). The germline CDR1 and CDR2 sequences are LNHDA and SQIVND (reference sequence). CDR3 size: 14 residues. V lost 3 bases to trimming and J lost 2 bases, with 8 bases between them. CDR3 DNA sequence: TGTGCCAGTAGTATTTCAGGGGGCAATCAGCCCCAGCATTTT. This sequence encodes CASSISGGNQPQHF. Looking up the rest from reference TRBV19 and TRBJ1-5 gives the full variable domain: DGGITQSPKYLFRKEGQNVTLSCEQNLNHDAMYWYRQDPGQGLRLIYYSQIVNDFQKGDIAEGYSVSREKKESFPLTVTSAQKNPTAFYLCASSISGGNQPQHFGDGTRLSIL.

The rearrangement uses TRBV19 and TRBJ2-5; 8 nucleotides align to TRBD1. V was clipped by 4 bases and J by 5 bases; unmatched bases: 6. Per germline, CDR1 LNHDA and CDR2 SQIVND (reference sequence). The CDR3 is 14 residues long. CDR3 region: CASSTRQGWETQYF. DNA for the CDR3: TGTGCCAGTAGTACCCGACAGGGGTGGGAGACCCAGTACTTC.

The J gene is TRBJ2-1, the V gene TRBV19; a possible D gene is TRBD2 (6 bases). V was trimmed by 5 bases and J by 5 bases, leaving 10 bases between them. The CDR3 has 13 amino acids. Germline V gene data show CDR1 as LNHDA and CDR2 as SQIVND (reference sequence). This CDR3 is CASSPGGNNEQFF. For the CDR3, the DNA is TGTGCCAGTAGTCCCGGGGGAAACAATGAGCAGTTCTTC.

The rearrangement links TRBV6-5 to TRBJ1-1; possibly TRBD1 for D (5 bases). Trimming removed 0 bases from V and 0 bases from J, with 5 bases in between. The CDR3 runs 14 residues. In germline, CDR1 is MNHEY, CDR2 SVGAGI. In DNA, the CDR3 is TGTGCCAGCAGTTACTCACAGGTGAACACTGAAGCTTTCTTT. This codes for CASSYSQVNTEAFF.

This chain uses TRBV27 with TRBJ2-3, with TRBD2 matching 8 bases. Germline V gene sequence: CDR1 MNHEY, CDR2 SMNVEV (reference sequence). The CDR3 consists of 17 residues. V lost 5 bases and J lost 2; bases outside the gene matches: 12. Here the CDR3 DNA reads TGTGCCAGCAGTCCCGTGTGGGTAGCGGGAATCACAGATACGCAGTATTTT. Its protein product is CASSPVWVAGITDTQYF.

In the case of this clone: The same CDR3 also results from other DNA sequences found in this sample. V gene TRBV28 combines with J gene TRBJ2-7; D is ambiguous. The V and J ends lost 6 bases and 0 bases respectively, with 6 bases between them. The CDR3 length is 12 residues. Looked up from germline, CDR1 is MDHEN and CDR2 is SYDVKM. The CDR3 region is CASSPSSYEQYF. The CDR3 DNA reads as TGTGCCAGCAGCCCCAGCTCCTACGAGCAGTACTTC.

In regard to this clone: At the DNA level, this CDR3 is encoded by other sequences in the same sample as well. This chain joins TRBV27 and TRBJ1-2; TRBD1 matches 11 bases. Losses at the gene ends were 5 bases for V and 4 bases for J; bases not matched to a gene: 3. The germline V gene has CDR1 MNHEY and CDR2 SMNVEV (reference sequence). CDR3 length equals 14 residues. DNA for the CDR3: TGTGCCAGCAGTACAGGACAGGGGGCCTATGGCTACACCTTC. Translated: CASSTGQGAYGYTF.

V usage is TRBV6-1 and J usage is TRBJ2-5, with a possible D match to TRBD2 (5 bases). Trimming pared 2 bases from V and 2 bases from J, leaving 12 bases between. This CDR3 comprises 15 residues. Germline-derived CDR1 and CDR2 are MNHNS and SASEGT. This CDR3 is CASSEWRVVQETQYF. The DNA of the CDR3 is TGTGCCAGCAGTGAATGGCGGGTAGTACAAGAGACCCAGTACTTC.

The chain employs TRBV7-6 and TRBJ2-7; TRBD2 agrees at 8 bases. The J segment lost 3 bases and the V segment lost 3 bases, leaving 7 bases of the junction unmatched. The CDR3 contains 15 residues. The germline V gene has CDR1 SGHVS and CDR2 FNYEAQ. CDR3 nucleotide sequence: TGTGCCAGCAGCTTGGGACTAGACCGAAACTACGAGCAGTACTTC. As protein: CASSLGLDRNYEQYF.